This entry lists 24 T cell receptor beta chains sequenced from one sample in a study of CD8 T cells in ankylosing spondylitis. TCRdb re-called the 5' RACE reads through MiXCR, storing one row per CDR3 protein. There are 150,000 or so distinct CDR3 sequences in the sample; 8.5% to 10% occur only once, and approximately 15% lies in the top ten. Sequencing used blood, either unsorted or a sorted T cell fraction (not recorded which). These receptors came from a female donor with ankylosing spondylitis or in good health (not recorded which).

Many counts were recorded for this clonotype. V and J are TRBV20-1 and TRBJ1-4; D is possibly TRBD1 (5 bases). The germline V and J ends were trimmed by 6 bases and 8 bases, with 19 bases remaining between them. Germline assignment: CDR1 DFQATT and CDR2 SNEGSKA (reference sequence). The CDR3 consists of 14 residues. As DNA, the CDR3 is TGCAGTGCGTTAACAGGCTCTTTTCGAGAAAAACTGTTTTTT. Translated: CSALTGSFREKLFF.

The chain couples TRBV24-1 to TRBJ2-3; possible D gene TRBD1, 6 bases. The CDR3 extends over 15 amino acids. Trimming pared 5 bases from V and 2 bases from J, leaving 13 bases between. Germline V gives CDR1 KGHDR, CDR2 SFDVKD. The CDR3 protein is CATSAPRDNTDTQYF. As DNA, the CDR3 is TGTGCCACCAGTGCCCCTCGGGACAACACAGATACGCAGTATTTT.

This chain connects TRBV6-1 to TRBJ1-1; weak D call: TRBD1 (5 bases). V gave up 6 bases and J gave up 5 bases, with 13 bases separating them. This CDR3 has 13 amino acids. Germline loops: CDR1 MNHNS, CDR2 SASEGT. CDR3 DNA sequence: TGTGCCAGCAGGGGGACGAGGGGAACTGAAGCTTTCTTT. It translates to CASRGTRGTEAFF.

On this clonotype: A much bigger clone sits one base away, suggesting this may be a read error. The chain uses TRBV4-3 and TRBJ2-5; D is uncertain. Germline CDR1 is LGHNA and CDR2 is YSLEER. This CDR3 spans 13 amino acids. The CDR3: CASSVAVQEAQYF. For the CDR3, the DNA is TGCGCCAGCAGCGTGGCCGTTCAAGAGGCCCAGTACTTC.

The CDR3 DNA follows: TGTGCCAGCAGCTGGACATCCTCTGGGGCCAACGTCCTGACTTTC. Its translation is CASSWTSSGANVLTF. This chain connects TRBV7-9 to TRBJ2-6, with a weak D call TRBD1 (5 bases). V lost 4 bases and J 0 bases, leaving 7 bases between the germline ends. CDR3 size: 15 residues. Per the germline V gene, CDR1 is SEHNR and CDR2 is FQNEAQ (reference sequence).

This clonotype has a count of ten or more. V gene TRBV6-1 combines with J gene TRBJ2-2; D ambiguous. Trimming cost V 4 bases and J 2 bases, with 11 bases left between them. The germline V gene has CDR1 MNHNS and CDR2 SASEGT. The CDR3 extends over 15 amino acids. The CDR3 DNA sequence: TGTGCCAGCAGTGTCAGCATGGAAAACACCGGGGAGCTGTTTTTT. Amino acid sequence: CASSVSMENTGELFF.

In its sample, this clonotype was seen many times. V gene TRBV12-5 combines with J gene TRBJ1-4; D may be TRBD1 (5 bases). Germline-derived CDR1 and CDR2 are LGHNT and FRNRAP. V was pared by 2 bases and J by 5 bases, with 18 bases between. This CDR3 region has 17 residues. The CDR3 DNA reads as TGTGCTAGTGGTTTGTTCATCGGCGGGGGAAAAAATGAAAAACTGTTTTTT. Encoded protein: CASGLFIGGGKNEKLFF. The full variable domain, its missing parts supplied by reference TRBV12-5 and TRBJ1-4, is DARVTQTPRHKVTEMGQEVTMRCQPILGHNTVFWYRQTMMQGLELLAYFRNRAPLDDSGMPKDRFSAEMPDATLATLKIQPSEPRDSAVYFCASGLFIGGGKNEKLFFGSGTQLSVL.

A few counts support this clonotype. The rearrangement uses TRBV6-1 and TRBJ2-1; D might be TRBD1 or TRBD2, each matching 6 bases. With 7 bases removed from V and 8 bases from J, the gap between germline ends came to 21 bases. Germline V gene data show CDR1 as MNHNS and CDR2 as SASEGT. CDR3 length: 15 residues. The chain's CDR3 is CASKPLMGGLDEQFF. CDR3 bases: TGTGCCAGCAAACCCTTGATGGGGGGCTTGGATGAGCAGTTCTTC.

This clonotype was seen ten or more times. This chain connects TRBV29-1 to TRBJ1-1; TRBD1 is a possible D gene (5 bases). Trimming cost V 4 bases and J 4 bases, with 19 bases left between them. The CDR3 extends over 15 amino acids. The germline CDR1 and CDR2 sequences are SQVTM and ANQGSEA. The CDR3 DNA sequence: TGCAGCGTTGTGGGTGGGAGGGGAGGTGGCACTGAAGCTTTCTTT. Translating it yields CSVVGGRGGGTEAFF.

This clonotype was counted a few times. This chain links TRBV6-1 with TRBJ2-3, with 7 bases fitting TRBD2. V dropped 5 bases and J dropped 9; count of bases not matched to a gene: 8. Germline V gene data show CDR1 as MNHNS and CDR2 as SASEGT. The length of the CDR3 is 13 residues. CDR3 residues: CASSTLSSGTQYF. The CDR3 nucleotides are TGTGCCAGCAGTACCCTTTCTAGCGGAACGCAGTATTTT.

This clonotype has just a few counts. The chain has TRBV19 and TRBJ2-1, with 7 bases fitting TRBD2. Germline V gene sequence: CDR1 LNHDA, CDR2 SQIVND (reference sequence). The CDR3 is made up of 13 amino acids. V dropped 3 bases and J dropped 6; count of bases not matched to a gene: 2. CDR3 region: CASSMRLANEQFF. The CDR3 DNA is TGTGCCAGTAGTATGAGACTAGCCAATGAGCAGTTCTTC.

The rearrangement joins TRBV7-9 to TRBJ1-1; D uncertain. Germline values: CDR1 SEHNR, CDR2 FQNEAQ (reference sequence). Trimming shortened V by 5 bases and J by 5 bases, and 12 bases separated the two germline ends. The CDR3 consists of 13 residues. CDR3 sequence: CASSPIAGTEAFF. The CDR3 bases are TGTGCCAGCAGCCCCATCGCAGGAACTGAAGCTTTCTTT. Based on the CDR3 plus reference TRBV7-9 and TRBJ1-1, the full variable domain is DTGVSQNPRHKITKRGQNVTFRCDPISEHNRLYWYRQTLGQGPEFLTYFQNEAQLEKSRLLSDRFSAERPKGSFSTLEIQRTEQGDSAMYLCASSPIAGTEAFFGQGTRLTVV.

This clonotype was counted only a few times. J is TRBJ2-3 and V is TRBV7-8; TRBD2 matches 8 bases. Germline V gives CDR1 SGHVS, CDR2 FQNEAQ. Trimming took 5 bases from V and 1 from J; bases not matched to a gene: 5. The CDR3 is made up of 15 amino acids. CDR3 in amino acids: CASSISGTGTDTQYF. The CDR3 bases are TGTGCCAGCAGCATTAGCGGGACTGGCACAGATACGCAGTATTTT.

The rearrangement joins TRBV12-3 or TRBV12-4 to TRBJ2-3; the match to TRBD2 covers 8 bases. Unmatched junction bases numbered 5, after V lost 3 bases and J lost 3 bases. This CDR3 region has 15 residues. The CDR3 sequence is CASSFSGVRTDTQYF. DNA for the CDR3: TGTGCCAGCAGTTTTAGCGGGGTTAGAACAGATACGCAGTATTTT.

This clonotype appeared a few times. This chain connects TRBV24-1 to TRBJ2-1; D unclear. The CDR3 extends over 13 amino acids. The V and J ends lost 0 bases and 9 bases respectively, with 8 bases between them. The V gene's germline CDR1 is KGHDR and CDR2 SFDVKD. The CDR3, as DNA: TGTGCCACCAGTGATTTGGAGCAGCTTGAGCAGTTCTTC. It encodes CATSDLEQLEQFF.

A few counts support this clonotype. J is TRBJ2-7 and V is TRBV18, with a possible D match to TRBD2 (7 bases). V lost 3 bases, J lost 2 bases, and 20 bases lay in between. This CDR3 has 17 amino acids. Germline values: CDR1 KGHSH, CDR2 LQKENI. CDR3 region: CASSPSAPGGLTYEQYF. The CDR3 DNA reads as TGTGCCAGCTCACCCTCGGCCCCCGGGGGGCTCACCTACGAGCAGTACTTC. The full variable domain, completed using reference TRBV18 and TRBJ2-7, is NAGVMQNPRHLVRRRGQEARLRCSPMKGHSHVYWYRQLPEEGLKFMVYLQKENIIDESGMPKERFSAEFPKEGPSILRIQQVVRGDSAAYFCASSPSAPGGLTYEQYFGPGTRLTVT.

This clonotype has ten or more counts. V and J are TRBV29-1 and TRBJ2-7; D perhaps matches TRBD1 (7 bases). CDR1 is SQVTM, CDR2 ANQGSEA, per germline. V was shortened by 5 bases and J by 2 bases, with 28 bases between the two germline ends. The length of the CDR3 is 18 residues. Here the CDR3 DNA reads TGCAGCGTTCCTACCCCCGGGGGTTATCGGGACAGACCCTACGAGCAGTACTTC. This translates into CSVPTPGGYRDRPYEQYF.

This clonotype has just a few counts. The chain is built from TRBV11-2 and TRBJ2-1; no reliable D call. V was shortened by 4 bases and J by 1 base, with 11 bases between the two germline ends. This CDR3 has 15 amino acids. Per the germline V gene, CDR1 is SGHAT and CDR2 is FQNNGV. The CDR3, as DNA: TGTGCCAGCAGCTGGCAGGCCGATTCCTACAATGAGCAGTTCTTC. This translates into CASSWQADSYNEQFF.

This clonotype was observed a single time. V gene TRBV13 combines with J gene TRBJ1-1; D remains unclear. V lost 6 bases and J 0 bases, leaving 11 bases between the germline ends. The CDR3 consists of 14 residues. Germline V lookup: CDR1 PRHDT, CDR2 FYEKMQ (reference sequence). The CDR3 is CASSPTEMNTEAFF. In DNA form, the CDR3 reads TGTGCCAGCAGTCCAACAGAGATGAACACTGAAGCTTTCTTT. The whole variable domain, remainder taken from reference TRBV13 and TRBJ1-1, is AAGVIQSPRHLIKEKRETATLKCYPIPRHDTVYWYQQGPGQDPQFLISFYEKMQSDKGSIPDRFSAQQFSDYHSELNMSSLELGDSALYFCASSPTEMNTEAFFGQGTRLTVV.

This clonotype was seen more than once but under ten times. The V and J genes are TRBV21-1 and TRBJ1-1; the DNA was not used to check the table's D call, TRBD1. TRBV21-1 is given as a pseudogene. The CDR3 is made up of 17 amino acids. The CDR3 DNA reads as TGTGCCAGCAGCAAAGCGGGACAGGGGCCTATGAACACTGAAGCTTTCTTT. The encoded protein is CASSKAGQGPMNTEAFF.

The gene calls are TRBV6-1 and TRBJ1-1; no clear D. The CDR3 is 14 residues long. The germline V gene encodes CDR1 MNHNS and CDR2 SASEGT. Trimming took 5 bases from V and 3 from J, leaving 13 bases between them. CDR3 sequence reads: CASSKAGSDTEAFF. Here the CDR3 DNA reads TGTGCCAGCAGTAAGGCGGGGAGTGACACTGAAGCTTTCTTT.

Many counts were recorded for this clonotype. The chain joins TRBV11-2 to TRBJ2-1; D gene uncertain. This CDR3 has 12 residues. V was clipped by 6 bases and J by 6 bases, with 9 bases between them. Germline V gene sequence: CDR1 SGHAT, CDR2 FQNNGV. The CDR3, as DNA: TGTGCCAGCAGGAGTAGTGGCAATGAGCAGTTCTTC. This translates into CASRSSGNEQFF.

The rearrangement uses TRBV4-2 and TRBJ2-1; no clear D gene. The V and J ends lost 0 bases and 13 bases respectively, with 13 bases between them. This CDR3 comprises 13 residues. CDR1 and CDR2 (germline): LGHNA, YNFKEQ. As DNA, the CDR3 is TGTGCCAGCAGCCAAGATTTAGAACCAGCTCAGTTCTTC. This codes for CASSQDLEPAQFF.

In this sample, this clonotype turned up many times. The V call is TRBV12-3 or TRBV12-4, the J call TRBJ2-5; 9 bases are shared with TRBD1. This CDR3 comprises 16 residues. J lost 4 bases, V lost 4 bases, and 10 bases had no gene match. DNA of the CDR3: TGTGCCAGCAGTTCCCCGGACAGGGGATCAGGAGAGACCCAGTACTTC. Its protein product is CASSSPDRGSGETQYF.